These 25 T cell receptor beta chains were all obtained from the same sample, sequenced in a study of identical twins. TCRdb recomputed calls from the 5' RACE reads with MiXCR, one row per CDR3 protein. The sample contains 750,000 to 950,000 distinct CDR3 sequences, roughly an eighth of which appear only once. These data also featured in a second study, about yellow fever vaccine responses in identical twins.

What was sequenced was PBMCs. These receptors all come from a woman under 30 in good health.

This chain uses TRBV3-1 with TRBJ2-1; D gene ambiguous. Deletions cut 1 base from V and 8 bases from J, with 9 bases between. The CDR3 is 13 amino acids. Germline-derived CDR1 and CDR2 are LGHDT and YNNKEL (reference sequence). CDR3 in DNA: TGTGCCAGCAGCCAAGCCAGAAGCCATGAGCAGTTCTTC. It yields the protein CASSQARSHEQFF.

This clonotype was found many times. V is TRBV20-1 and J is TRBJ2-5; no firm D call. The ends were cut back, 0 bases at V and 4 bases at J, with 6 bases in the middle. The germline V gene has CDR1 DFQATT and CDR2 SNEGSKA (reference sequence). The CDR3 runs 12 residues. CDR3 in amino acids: CSARELGETQYF. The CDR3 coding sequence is TGCAGTGCTAGAGAATTAGGAGAGACCCAGTACTTC.

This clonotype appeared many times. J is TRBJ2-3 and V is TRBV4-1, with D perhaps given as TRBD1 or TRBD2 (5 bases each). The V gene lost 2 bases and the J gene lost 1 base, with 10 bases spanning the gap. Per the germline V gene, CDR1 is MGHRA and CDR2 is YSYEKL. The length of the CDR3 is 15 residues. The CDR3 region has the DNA TGCGCCAGCAGCCAAAACCGGGACCGCACAGATACGCAGTATTTT. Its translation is CASSQNRDRTDTQYF.

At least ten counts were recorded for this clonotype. CDR3 loop: CASSYGGNTEAFF. The CDR3 DNA sequence: TGTGCCAGCAGTTACGGGGGGAACACTGAAGCTTTCTTT. The chain joins TRBV6-5 to TRBJ1-1; a possible D gene is TRBD1 (5 bases). The CDR3 length is 13 residues. The V end was cut by 2 bases, the J end by 1 base, with 5 bases between. Germline V gene data show CDR1 as MNHEY and CDR2 as SVGAGI.

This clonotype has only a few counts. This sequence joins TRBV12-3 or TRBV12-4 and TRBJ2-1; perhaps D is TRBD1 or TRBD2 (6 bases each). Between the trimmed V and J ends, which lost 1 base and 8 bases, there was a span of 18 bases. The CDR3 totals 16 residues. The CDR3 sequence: CASSLVTARRGDEQFF. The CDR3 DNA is TGTGCCAGCAGTTTAGTGACGGCTAGGAGGGGGGATGAGCAGTTCTTC.

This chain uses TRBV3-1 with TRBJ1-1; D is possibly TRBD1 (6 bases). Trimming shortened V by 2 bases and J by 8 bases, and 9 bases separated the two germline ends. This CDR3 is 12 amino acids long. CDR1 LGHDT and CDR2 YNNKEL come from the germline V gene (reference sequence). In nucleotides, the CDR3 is TGTGCCAGCAGCCAATGGGGGCTGGAAGCTTTCTTT. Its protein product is CASSQWGLEAFF.

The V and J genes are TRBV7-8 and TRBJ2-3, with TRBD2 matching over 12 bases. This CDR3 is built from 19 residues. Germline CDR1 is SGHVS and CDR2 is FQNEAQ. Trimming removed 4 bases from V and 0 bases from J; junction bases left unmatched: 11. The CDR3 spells CASSSLTSLAGGSTDTQYF. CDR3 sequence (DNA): TGTGCCAGCAGCTCATTAACTTCACTAGCGGGGGGAAGCACAGATACGCAGTATTTT.

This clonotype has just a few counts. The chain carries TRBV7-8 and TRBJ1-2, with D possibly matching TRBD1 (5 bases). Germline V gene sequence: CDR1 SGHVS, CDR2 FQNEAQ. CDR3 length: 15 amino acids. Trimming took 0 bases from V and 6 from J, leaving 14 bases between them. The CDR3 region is CASSLAGQGLNGYTF. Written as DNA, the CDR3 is TGTGCCAGCAGCTTAGCAGGCCAGGGCCTCAATGGCTACACCTTC. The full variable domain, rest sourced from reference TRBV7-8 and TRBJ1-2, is GAGVSQSPRYKVAKRGQDVALRCDPISGHVSLFWYQQALGQGPEFLTYFQNEAQLDKSGLPSDRFFAERPEGSVSTLKIQRTQQEDSAVYLCASSLAGQGLNGYTFGSGTRLTVV.

DNA for the CDR3: TGCGCCAGCAGCCCAAATAGCGGGACCTACAATGAGCAGTTCTTC. Translating it yields CASSPNSGTYNEQFF. The chain joins TRBV5-1 to TRBJ2-1; the match to TRBD2 covers 8 bases. The CDR3 contains 15 residues. From germline, CDR1 is SGHRS and CDR2 YFSETQ. Trimming took 4 bases from V and 2 from J; bases not matched to a gene: 5.

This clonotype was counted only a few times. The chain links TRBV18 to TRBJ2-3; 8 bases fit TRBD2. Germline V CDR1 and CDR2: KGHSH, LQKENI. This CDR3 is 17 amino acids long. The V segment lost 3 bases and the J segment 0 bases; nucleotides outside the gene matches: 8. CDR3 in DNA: TGTGCCAGCTCACCCGCCGGGAGGGGCCGGAGCACAGATACGCAGTATTTT. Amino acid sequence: CASSPAGRGRSTDTQYF.

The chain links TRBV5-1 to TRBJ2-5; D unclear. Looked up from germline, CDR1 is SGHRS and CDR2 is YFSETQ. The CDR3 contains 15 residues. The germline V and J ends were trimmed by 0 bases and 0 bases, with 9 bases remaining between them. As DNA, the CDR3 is TGCGCCAGCAGCTTGGCGGGTTCGGACCAAGAGACCCAGTACTTC. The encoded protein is CASSLAGSDQETQYF.

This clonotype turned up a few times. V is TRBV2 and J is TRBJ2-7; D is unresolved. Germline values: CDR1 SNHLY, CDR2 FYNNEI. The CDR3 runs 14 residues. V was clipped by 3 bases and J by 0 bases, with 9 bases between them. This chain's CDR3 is CASSEDRISYEQYF. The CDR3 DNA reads TGTGCCAGCAGTGAGGATCGAATCTCCTACGAGCAGTACTTC.

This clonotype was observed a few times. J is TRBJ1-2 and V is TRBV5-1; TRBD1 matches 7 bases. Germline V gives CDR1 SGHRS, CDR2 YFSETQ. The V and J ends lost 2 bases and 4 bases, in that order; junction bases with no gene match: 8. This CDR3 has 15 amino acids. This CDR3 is CASSLHNRGTYGYTF. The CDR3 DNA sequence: TGCGCCAGCAGCTTACATAACAGGGGAACCTATGGCTACACCTTC.

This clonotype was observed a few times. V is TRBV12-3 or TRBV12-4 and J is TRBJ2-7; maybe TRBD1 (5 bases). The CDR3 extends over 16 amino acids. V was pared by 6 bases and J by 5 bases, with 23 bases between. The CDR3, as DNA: TGTGCCAGCAGACTAATTCGGACATACGGTGGAGACGAGCAGTACTTC. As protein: CASRLIRTYGGDEQYF.

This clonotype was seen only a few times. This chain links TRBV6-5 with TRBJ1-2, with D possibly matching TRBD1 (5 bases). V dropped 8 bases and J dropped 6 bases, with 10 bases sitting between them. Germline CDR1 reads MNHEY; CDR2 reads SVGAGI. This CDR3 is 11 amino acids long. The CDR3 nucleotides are TGTGCCAGCGGGGCAGGGCATGGCTACACCTTC. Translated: CASGAGHGYTF.

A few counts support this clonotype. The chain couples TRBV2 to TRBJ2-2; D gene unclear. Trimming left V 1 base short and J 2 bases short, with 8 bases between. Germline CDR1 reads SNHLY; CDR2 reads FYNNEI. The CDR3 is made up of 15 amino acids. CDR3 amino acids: CASSEDGLNTGELFF. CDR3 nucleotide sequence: TGTGCCAGCAGTGAAGACGGCCTTAACACCGGGGAGCTGTTTTTT.

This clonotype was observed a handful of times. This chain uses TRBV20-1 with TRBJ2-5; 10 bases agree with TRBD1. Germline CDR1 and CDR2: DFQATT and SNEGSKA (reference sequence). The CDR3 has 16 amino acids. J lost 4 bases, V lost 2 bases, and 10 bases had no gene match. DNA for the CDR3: TGCAGTGCTAGACCCACAGGGTGGACAGGGGGAGAGACCCAGTACTTC. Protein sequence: CSARPTGWTGGETQYF.

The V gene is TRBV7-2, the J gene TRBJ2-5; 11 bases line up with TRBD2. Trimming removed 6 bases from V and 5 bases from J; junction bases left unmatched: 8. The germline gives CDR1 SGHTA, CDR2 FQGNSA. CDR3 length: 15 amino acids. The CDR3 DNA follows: TGTGCCAGCAGTCTGACTAGCGGGACTGGGGAGACCCAGTACTTC. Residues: CASSLTSGTGETQYF.

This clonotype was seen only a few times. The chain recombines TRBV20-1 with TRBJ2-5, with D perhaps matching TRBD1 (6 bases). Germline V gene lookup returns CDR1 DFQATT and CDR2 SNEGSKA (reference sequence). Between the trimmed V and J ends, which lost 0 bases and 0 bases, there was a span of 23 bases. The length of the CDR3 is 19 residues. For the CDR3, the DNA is TGCAGTGCTAGAGACAAGGAGGACAGCCTAGTTTGGTACCAAGAGACCCAGTACTTC. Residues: CSARDKEDSLVWYQETQYF.

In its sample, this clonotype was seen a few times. CDR3 sequence: CASYRQGAYNEQFF. The CDR3 DNA reads TGTGCCAGCTATCGACAGGGGGCCTACAATGAGCAGTTCTTC. The J gene is TRBJ2-1, the V gene TRBV6-1, with TRBD1 matching 9 bases. Germline lookup yields CDR1 MNHNS and CDR2 SASEGT. CDR3 length: 14 residues. The V gene end was trimmed by 8 bases and the J gene end by 2 bases; junction bases not matched to a gene: 4.

In DNA form, the CDR3 reads TGTGCCAGTAAGACAGGGGGGATGGGGAATTCACCCCTCCACTTT. Amino acids: CASKTGGMGNSPLHF. This chain connects TRBV28 to TRBJ1-6; 9 positions match TRBD1. The germline gives CDR1 MDHEN, CDR2 SYDVKM. V gave up 9 bases and J gave up 7 bases; unmatched junction bases: 10. The CDR3 has 15 amino acids.

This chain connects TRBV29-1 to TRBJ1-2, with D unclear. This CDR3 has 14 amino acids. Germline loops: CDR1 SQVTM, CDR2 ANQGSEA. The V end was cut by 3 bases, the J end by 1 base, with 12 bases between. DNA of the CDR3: TGCAGCGTTGAGGGCGGCGAATATAACTATGGCTACACCTTC. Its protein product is CSVEGGEYNYGYTF.

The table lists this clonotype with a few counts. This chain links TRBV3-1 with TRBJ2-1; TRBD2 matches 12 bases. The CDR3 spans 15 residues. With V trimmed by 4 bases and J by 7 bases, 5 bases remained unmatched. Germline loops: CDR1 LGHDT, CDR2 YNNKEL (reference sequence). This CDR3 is CASSPSGRAGNEQFF. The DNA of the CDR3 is TGTGCCAGCAGCCCTAGCGGGAGGGCCGGGAATGAGCAGTTCTTC.

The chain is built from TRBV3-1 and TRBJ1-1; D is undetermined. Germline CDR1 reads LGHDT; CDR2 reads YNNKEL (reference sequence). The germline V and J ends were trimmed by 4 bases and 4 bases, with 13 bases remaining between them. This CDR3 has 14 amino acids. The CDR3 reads CASSPVGVATEAFF. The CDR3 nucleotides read TGTGCCAGCAGCCCCGTTGGGGTGGCCACTGAAGCTTTCTTT.

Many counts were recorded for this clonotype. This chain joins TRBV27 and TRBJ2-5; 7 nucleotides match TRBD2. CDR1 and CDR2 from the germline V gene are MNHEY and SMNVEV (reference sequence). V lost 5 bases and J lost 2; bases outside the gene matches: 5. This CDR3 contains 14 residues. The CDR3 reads CASSRASGQETQYF. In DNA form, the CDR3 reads TGTGCCAGCAGTAGGGCTAGCGGACAAGAGACCCAGTACTTC.